Following are 27 T cell receptor beta chains from one sample sequenced in a study of blood T cells in healthy people across ages. A second PCR, run for 7 to 11 cycles, used a sample-barcoded 5' primer plus a J-beta primer mix. TCRdb reprocessed the 5' RACE reads with MiXCR, giving one entry per CDR3 protein. The sample yields roughly 1.6 million distinct CDR3 sequences, roughly 32% seen once. Sample: blood. All receptors come from a woman aged 25-40 years in good health.

This clonotype showed up just a few times. The chain uses TRBV30 and TRBJ2-3; D is ambiguous. Germline V gene lookup returns CDR1 GTSNPN and CDR2 SVGIG (reference sequence). CDR3 size: 15 residues. Trimming stripped 8 bases from V and 2 bases from J, with 20 bases between. The CDR3 is CALELTATNTDTQYF. For the CDR3, the DNA is TGTGCCCTGGAGTTAACGGCTACAAACACAGATACGCAGTATTTT.

The V gene is TRBV7-2, the J gene TRBJ1-1; weak D call: TRBD1 (5 bases). This CDR3 spans 15 amino acids. Germline V CDR1 and CDR2: SGHTA, FQGNSA. The germline V and J ends were trimmed by 7 bases and 5 bases, with 20 bases remaining between them. The CDR3 DNA is TGTGCCAGCAACCCCCCGAGGGAGGGGTGGACTGAAGCTTTCTTT. This translates into CASNPPREGWTEAFF.

DNA of the CDR3: TGTGCCAGCATGAAGGGGGATCAGCCCCAGCATTTT. It codes for CASMKGDQPQHF. This chain connects TRBV12-3 or TRBV12-4 to TRBJ1-5; maybe TRBD1 (6 bases). This CDR3 region has 12 residues. Deletions cut 7 bases from V and 5 bases from J, with 9 bases between.

This clonotype was counted a few times. The chain combines TRBV9 with TRBJ1-2; possible D gene TRBD1, 5 bases. From germline, CDR1 is SGDLS and CDR2 YYNGEE. The CDR3 sequence is 15 residues long. V lost 3 bases to trimming and J lost 6 bases, with 18 bases between them. CDR3 in DNA: TGTGCCAGCAGCGGAGAACAGGAGGGTGTCCATGGCTACACCTTC. This gives the protein CASSGEQEGVHGYTF.

CDR3 in amino acids: CASSLSLGEKLFF. CDR3 nucleotides: TGTGCCAGCAGTTTATCACTGGGCGAAAAACTGTTTTTT. V usage is TRBV12-3 or TRBV12-4 and J usage is TRBJ1-4; the D is unclear. The CDR3 has 13 residues. Trimming pared 2 bases from V and 8 bases from J, leaving 9 bases between.

The gene calls are TRBV4-2 and TRBJ2-7; weak D call: TRBD2 (6 bases). Germline-derived CDR1 and CDR2 are LGHNA and YNFKEQ. The CDR3 has 16 amino acids. V was clipped by 2 bases and J by 0 bases, with 14 bases between them. Here the CDR3 reads CASSQRTRTNSYEQYF. CDR3 coding DNA: TGTGCCAGCAGCCAACGTACCAGGACTAACTCCTACGAGCAGTACTTC.

Comment on this clonotype: The junction does not match germline at one end; this may be a read error. The CDR3 is CGAGLLAGGYKETQYF. CDR3 DNA: TGCGGTGCTGGCTTGCTAGCGGGGGGATACAAAGAGACCCAGTACTTC. V gene TRBV20-1 combines with J gene TRBJ2-5; 11 bases align to TRBD2. The CDR3 contains 16 residues. Germline values: CDR1 DFQATT, CDR2 SNEGSKA (reference sequence).

This clonotype has only one observation. Just one base apart from a much larger clone, this may be a read error. V gene TRBV6-6 combines with J gene TRBJ2-3, with 12 bases matching TRBD2. With 2 bases clipped from V and 6 bases from J, the junction kept 9 bases outside the gene matches. The CDR3 totals 17 residues. Germline assignment: CDR1 MNHNY and CDR2 SVGAGI (reference sequence). CDR3 coding DNA: TGTGCCAGCAGTTACCCACAGGGACTAGCGGGTGGTGATACGCAGTATTTT. This codes for CASSYPQGLAGGDTQYF.

This clonotype has only a few counts. V is TRBV7-9 and J is TRBJ2-5, with 9 positions matching TRBD2. The CDR3 spans 18 residues. The germline CDR1 and CDR2 sequences are SEHNR and FQNEAQ (reference sequence). The J segment lost 5 bases and the V segment lost 0 bases, leaving 13 bases of the junction unmatched. In nucleotides, the CDR3 is TGTGCCAGCAGCTTAGCGCGAGGTCAGCGGGGGGACTTCGAGACCCAGTACTTC. Translating it yields CASSLARGQRGDFETQYF.

The chain couples TRBV5-1 to TRBJ2-1; 7 positions agree with TRBD2. Trimming at V came to 5 bases and at J to 5 bases, leaving 4 bases not matched to a gene. Germline V gene sequence: CDR1 SGHRS, CDR2 YFSETQ. The CDR3 is 13 residues long. The CDR3, as DNA: TGCGCCAGCAGACCTAGCGGTAACAATGAGCAGTTCTTC. It yields the protein CASRPSGNNEQFF.

This clonotype showed up just once. The V gene is TRBV20-1, the J gene TRBJ1-5; TRBD1 is a possible D gene (5 bases). Per germline, CDR1 DFQATT and CDR2 SNEGSKA (reference sequence). With 3 bases removed from V and 9 bases from J, the gap between germline ends came to 12 bases. This CDR3 spans 12 amino acids. DNA for the CDR3: TGCAGTGCTAGTATGGGGGGAGGGCCCCAGCATTTT. Translating gives CSASMGGGPQHF.

The rearrangement links TRBV15 to TRBJ1-2; 7 positions match TRBD1. The J segment lost 6 bases and the V segment lost 0 bases, leaving 10 bases of the junction unmatched. Germline loops: CDR1 LNHNV, CDR2 YYDKDF (reference sequence). The CDR3 has 16 residues. CDR3 amino acids: CATSRDLADRENGYTF. The CDR3 coding sequence is TGTGCCACCAGCAGAGATTTAGCCGACAGGGAGAATGGCTACACCTTC.

The chain combines TRBV9 with TRBJ1-1, with D uncertain. Germline CDR1 is SGDLS and CDR2 is YYNGEE. The V gene lost 0 bases and the J gene lost 0 bases, with 6 bases spanning the gap. The CDR3 is 14 residues long. The CDR3 DNA reads TGTGCCAGCAGCGTAGGTCACCTGAACACTGAAGCTTTCTTT. It specifies CASSVGHLNTEAFF.

The rearrangement joins TRBV12-3 or TRBV12-4 to TRBJ2-5, with D possibly called TRBD1 or TRBD2 (5 bases each). The CDR3 sequence is 14 residues long. V was pared by 4 bases and J by 11 bases, with 20 bases between. Here the CDR3 reads CASSSGPRFLEQYF. The CDR3 DNA reads TGTGCCAGCAGTTCGGGACCCCGTTTCCTTGAGCAGTACTTC.

The chain joins TRBV20-1 to TRBJ2-7, with 13 bases that match TRBD2. This CDR3 region has 17 residues. V shed 0 bases and J 7 bases; nucleotides not matched to a gene: 12. Germline CDR1 is DFQATT and CDR2 is SNEGSKA (reference sequence). The CDR3 reads CSARDRQGTSGNNEQYF. In DNA, the CDR3 is TGCAGTGCTAGAGATCGCCAAGGGACTAGCGGGAATAATGAGCAGTACTTC.

The gene calls are TRBV6-2 or TRBV6-3 and TRBJ1-5; D is perhaps TRBD1 (6 bases). Germline lookup yields CDR1 MNHEY and CDR2 SVGEGT. The CDR3 runs to 16 residues. Trimming took off 6 bases at V and 6 bases at J, with 21 bases between the two ends. This CDR3 reads CASSNSRRGAGQPQHF. CDR3 DNA: TGTGCCAGCAGCAACTCCCGCAGGGGCGCTGGTCAGCCCCAGCATTTT.

This clonotype was seen more than once but under ten times. The chain uses TRBV7-3 and TRBJ1-1; TRBD1 matches 7 bases. The length of the CDR3 is 17 residues. Trimming took 7 bases from V and 0 from J; bases not matched to a gene: 14. Germline lookup yields CDR1 SGHTA and CDR2 FQGTGA. This CDR3 is CASTDLQGTAMNTEAFF. In nucleotides, the CDR3 is TGTGCCAGCACCGACCTACAAGGGACAGCTATGAACACTGAAGCTTTCTTT.

The J gene is TRBJ2-1, the V gene TRBV6-2 or TRBV6-3; 7 bases match TRBD2. From germline, CDR1 is MNHEY and CDR2 SVGEGT. Germline trimming cut 3 bases from V and 0 bases from J; bases unmatched to any gene: 11. This CDR3 is built from 18 residues. CDR3 bases: TGTGCCAGCAGTTATCCCCCTCTAGCGGTTTTCTCCTACAATGAGCAGTTCTTC. This codes for CASSYPPLAVFSYNEQFF.

V gene TRBV11-2 combines with J gene TRBJ2-5, with TRBD2 identical over 11 bases. CDR3 length: 19 residues. V trimming: 1 base; J trimming: 0 bases; junction bases outside the gene matches: 10. Germline V gene lookup returns CDR1 SGHAT and CDR2 FQNNGV. The CDR3 coding sequence is TGTGCCAGCAGCTTAGGGTTAGCGGGGGGGATCTCGGACCAAGAGACCCAGTACTTC. Its translation: CASSLGLAGGISDQETQYF.

A word on this clonotype: One end of the junction fails to match germline, which may point to a read error. This chain joins TRBV7-2 and TRBJ2-1, with 10 bases that match TRBD2. The germline CDR1 and CDR2 sequences are SGHTA and FQGNSA. The CDR3 runs 16 residues. The CDR3 nucleotides are TGTGCCAGCAGCCCCTTAGCGGGAGGAGTATTTGGTGAGCAGTGCTTC. It encodes CASSPLAGGVFGEQCF.

The chain is built from TRBV20-1 and TRBJ2-5; 7 bases fit TRBD1. The CDR3 is 14 amino acids. CDR1 and CDR2 (germline): DFQATT, SNEGSKA (reference sequence). V shed 0 bases and J 2 bases; nucleotides not matched to a gene: 3. The CDR3 nucleotides read TGCAGTGCTAGAGAAAGGGGGCTTCAAGAGACCCAGTACTTC. Translating it yields CSARERGLQETQYF.

On this clonotype: At one end the junction does not follow the germline gene, possibly because of a read error. V usage is TRBV7-3 and J usage is TRBJ2-3; maybe TRBD2 (7 bases). Germline V gene lookup returns CDR1 SGHTA and CDR2 FQGTGA. CDR3 length: 16 residues. This CDR3 reads CVSSSPGGLHTDTQYF. Written as DNA, the CDR3 is TGTGTCAGCAGCAGCCCGGGGGGCCTTCACACAGATACGCAGTATTTT.

There are a few counts of this clonotype. V and J are TRBV4-2 and TRBJ2-5; TRBD2 matches 14 bases. The CDR3 contains 15 residues. The V and J ends lost 3 bases and 5 bases, in that order; junction bases with no gene match: 2. The germline CDR1 and CDR2 sequences are LGHNA and YNFKEQ. The CDR3 loop is CASSQGLAGDETQYF. The CDR3 DNA reads as TGTGCCAGCAGCCAGGGACTAGCGGGAGACGAGACCCAGTACTTC.

This chain joins TRBV4-1 and TRBJ2-7; TRBD1 agrees at 10 bases. The CDR3 extends over 15 amino acids. V lost 1 base to trimming and J lost 3 bases; unmatched junction nucleotides: 3. Germline V gene sequence: CDR1 MGHRA, CDR2 YSYEKL. CDR3 region: CASSQGWTGGYEQYF. CDR3 DNA: TGCGCCAGCAGCCAAGGATGGACAGGGGGCTACGAGCAGTACTTC.

This clonotype was recorded at least ten times. This chain uses TRBV29-1 with TRBJ2-3; tentatively, D is TRBD1 (5 bases). Germline loops: CDR1 SQVTM, CDR2 ANQGSEA. V was trimmed by 4 bases and J by 4 bases, leaving 18 bases between them. CDR3 length equals 15 residues. This CDR3 is CSVGTGMGIADTQYF. CDR3 nucleotides: TGCAGCGTTGGAACAGGCATGGGCATAGCAGATACGCAGTATTTT.

Worth noting for this clonotype: A read error may explain this, as a much larger clone is one base away. Likely a read error: the CDR3 ends without its conserved phenylalanine or tryptophan. The chain employs TRBV29-1 and TRBJ2-5; 8 bases line up with TRBD1. The germline V gene has CDR1 SQVTM and CDR2 ANQGSEA. With V trimmed by 6 bases and J by 4 bases, 13 bases remained unmatched. The CDR3 extends over 15 amino acids. This chain's CDR3 is CSVPGQGTWGETQYI. The CDR3 nucleotides are TGCAGCGTCCCCGGACAGGGAACCTGGGGAGAGACCCAGTACATC.

The V gene is TRBV20-1, the J gene TRBJ1-2, with D uncertain. Trimming removed 0 bases from V and 2 bases from J, with 10 bases in between. The germline V gene encodes CDR1 DFQATT and CDR2 SNEGSKA (reference sequence). The CDR3 covers 14 residues. CDR3 sequence: CSARDKGANYGYTF. CDR3 coding DNA: TGCAGTGCTAGAGATAAGGGAGCAAACTATGGCTACACCTTC.